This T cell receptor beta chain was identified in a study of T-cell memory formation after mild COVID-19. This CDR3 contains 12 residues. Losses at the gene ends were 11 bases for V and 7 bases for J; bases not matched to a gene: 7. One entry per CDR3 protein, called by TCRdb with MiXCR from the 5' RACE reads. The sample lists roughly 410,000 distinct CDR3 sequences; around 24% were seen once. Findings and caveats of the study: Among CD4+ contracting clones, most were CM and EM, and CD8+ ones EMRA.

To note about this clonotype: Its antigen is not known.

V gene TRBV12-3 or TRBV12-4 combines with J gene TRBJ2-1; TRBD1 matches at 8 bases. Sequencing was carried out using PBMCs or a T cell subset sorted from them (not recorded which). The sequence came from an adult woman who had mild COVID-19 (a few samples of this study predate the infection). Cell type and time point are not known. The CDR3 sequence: CASGQERNEQFF. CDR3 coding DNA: TGTGCCTCGGGACAGGAAAGAAATGAGCAGTTCTTC.